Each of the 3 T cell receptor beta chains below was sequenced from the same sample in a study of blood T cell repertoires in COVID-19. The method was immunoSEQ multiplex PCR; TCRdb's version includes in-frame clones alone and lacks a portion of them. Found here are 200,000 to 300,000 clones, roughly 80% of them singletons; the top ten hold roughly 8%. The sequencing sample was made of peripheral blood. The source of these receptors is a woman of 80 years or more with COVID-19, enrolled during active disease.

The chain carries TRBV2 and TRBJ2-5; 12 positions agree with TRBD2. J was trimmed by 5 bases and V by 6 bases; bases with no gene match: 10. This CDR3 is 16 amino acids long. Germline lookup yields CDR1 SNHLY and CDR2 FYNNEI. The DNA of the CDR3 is TGTGCCAGCAGGCTGACTAGCGGGAGTATGGCGGAGACCCAGTACTTC. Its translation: CASRLTSGSMAETQYF.

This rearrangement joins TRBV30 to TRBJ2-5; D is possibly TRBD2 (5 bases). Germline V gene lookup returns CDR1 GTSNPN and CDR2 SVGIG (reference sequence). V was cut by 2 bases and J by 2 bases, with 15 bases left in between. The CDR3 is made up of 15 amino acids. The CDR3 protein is CAWSSRRTAQETQYF. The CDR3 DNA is TGTGCCTGGAGTTCGAGACGGACTGCTCAAGAGACCCAGTACTTC.

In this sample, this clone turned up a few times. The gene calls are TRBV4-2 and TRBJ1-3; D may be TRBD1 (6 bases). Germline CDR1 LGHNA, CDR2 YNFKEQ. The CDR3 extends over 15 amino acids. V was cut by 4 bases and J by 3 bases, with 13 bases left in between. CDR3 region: CASSLFGGGGNTIYF. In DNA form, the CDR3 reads TGTGCCAGCAGCCTCTTTGGGGGCGGTGGAAACACCATATATTTT.